This T cell receptor (beta chain) was retrieved from a study of human T cells and chemical hapten exposure. Time point in this sample: pre-sensitization, week 0. Treatment meaning: therapeutic diphenylcyclopropenone sensitization with weekly scalp DPC. Unique molecular identifiers were affixed to discrete cDNA molecules within the library. From the RACE reads, TCRdb called clonotypes with MiXCR, one entry per CDR3 protein. The table shows a few hundred thousand distinct CDR3 sequences, with around 5.5% occurring only once. The V gene's germline CDR1 is MNHEY and CDR2 SMNVEV (reference sequence). The V end was cut by 6 bases, the J end by 2 bases, with 8 bases between. CDR3 length equals 13 residues. This clonotype came up a few times.

This sample comprised whole blood, obtained in connection with sensitization to the hapten diphenylcyclopropenone (DPC). This TCR was sampled from a woman younger than 35 with alopecia areata. Some clones in this sample may be carry-over from other donors' samples. V and J are TRBV27 and TRBJ1-3; tentative D call: TRBD1 (6 bases). DNA for the CDR3: TGTGCCAGCAGGGGACACGCTGGAAACACCATATATTTT. Translated, it gives CASRGHAGNTIYF.